Below, 23 T cell receptor beta chains from the same sample are listed, as sequenced in a study of blood T cell repertoires in COVID-19. TCRdb's table, derived via immunoSEQ multiplex PCR, lists solely in-frame clones and lacks some. In the table there are approximately 75,000 clones, roughly 89% of which are singletons. Sequencing used peripheral blood. The receptors shown here come from a man aged 60 to 75 with acute or convalescent COVID-19.

In the case of this clone: A read error may produce the germline difference seen at one junction end. The J gene is TRBJ1-1, the V gene TRBV28; TRBD1 matches at 8 bases. Per germline, CDR1 MDHEN and CDR2 SYDVKM. This CDR3 is 9 amino acids long. The CDR3, as DNA: TGTGCCACCCAACAGGGGGGGGGATTT. Amino acids: CATQQGGGF.

The chain is built from TRBV11-3 and TRBJ2-6; D gene ambiguous. Per the germline V gene, CDR1 is SGHNT and CDR2 is YENEEA. Trimming stripped 2 bases from V and 1 base from J, with 9 bases between. The CDR3 runs 16 residues. The CDR3 loop is CASSLSSGSGANVLTF. DNA of the CDR3: TGTGCCAGCAGCTTATCGTCAGGATCTGGGGCCAACGTCCTGACTTTC.

V and J are TRBV21-1 and TRBJ2-7; the listed D gene, TRBD1, was not tested against the DNA. TRBV21-1 is shown as a pseudogene. CDR3 length: 14 amino acids. The CDR3 DNA sequence: TGTGCCAGCACCCGACAGGGCCCAGCCTACGAGCAGTACTTC. Translating it yields CASTRQGPAYEQYF.

The rearrangement joins TRBV5-4 to TRBJ2-7; the D is unclear. This CDR3 comprises 13 residues. Germline assignment: CDR1 SGHNT and CDR2 YYREEE (reference sequence). Trimming cost V 5 bases and J 7 bases, with 16 bases left between them. CDR3 coding DNA: TGTGCCAGCAGTCCAGAGAACGGGTGGGAGCAGTACTTC. Protein product: CASSPENGWEQYF.

This chain uses TRBV5-1 with TRBJ2-1; D is uncertain. In germline, CDR1 is SGHRS, CDR2 YFSETQ. V lost 0 bases to trimming and J lost 5 bases, with 12 bases between them. The CDR3 totals 15 residues. Here the CDR3 DNA reads TGCGCCAGCAGCTTGGAAGTATCGGTGAACAATGAGCAGTTCTTC. It codes for CASSLEVSVNNEQFF.

The chain joins TRBV5-1 to TRBJ2-1; D is undetermined. The V end was cut by 0 bases, the J end by 5 bases, with 15 bases between. The CDR3 length is 16 residues. The germline gives CDR1 SGHRS, CDR2 YFSETQ. CDR3 nucleotide sequence: TGCGCCAGCAGCTTGGGCTTTATCGGGTCTGACAATGAGCAGTTCTTC. Its protein is CASSLGFIGSDNEQFF.

The chain joins TRBV20-1 to TRBJ2-7; 9 positions match TRBD2. Germline CDR1 DFQATT, CDR2 SNEGSKA (reference sequence). With V trimmed by 3 bases and J by 2 bases, 5 bases remained unmatched. This CDR3 has 14 residues. The CDR3 here is CSASSGSPPYEQYF. Written as DNA, the CDR3 is TGCAGTGCTAGTAGCGGGAGTCCTCCCTACGAGCAGTACTTC.

The chain links TRBV29-1 to TRBJ2-6; 11 nucleotides align to TRBD2. The CDR3 contains 17 residues. Per germline, CDR1 SQVTM and CDR2 ANQGSEA. The junction had 9 bases not matched to a gene; V was cut back by 4 bases and J by 4 bases. In DNA form, the CDR3 reads TGCAGCGTTGTTAGGTTAGCGGGAGGGCCGGGGGCCAACGTCCTGACTTTC. This translates into CSVVRLAGGPGANVLTF.

The J gene is TRBJ2-5, the V gene TRBV5-1; TRBD2 might be the D (5 bases). CDR3 length equals 12 residues. Germline values: CDR1 SGHRS, CDR2 YFSETQ. The V gene lost 7 bases and the J gene lost 2 bases, with 9 bases spanning the gap. The CDR3 DNA sequence: TGCGCCAGCGGACTCGGACAAGAGACCCAGTACTTC. Its translation is CASGLGQETQYF. Full variable domain (remainder filled in from reference TRBV5-1 and TRBJ2-5): KAGVTQTPRYLIKTRGQQVTLSCSPISGHRSVSWYQQTPGQGLQFLFEYFSETQRNKGNFPGRFSGRQFSNSRSEMNVSTLELGDSALYLCASGLGQETQYFGPGTRLLVL.

The chain carries TRBV5-1 and TRBJ2-3, with D hard to call. The germline V and J ends were trimmed by 3 bases and 5 bases, with 7 bases remaining between them. Germline CDR1 SGHRS, CDR2 YFSETQ. The CDR3 is 12 residues long. In DNA, the CDR3 is TGCGCCAGCAGCTCAAAAAAAGATACGCAGTATTTT. Protein sequence: CASSSKKDTQYF.

The J gene is TRBJ2-1, the V gene TRBV29-1; 12 bases line up with TRBD2. The CDR3 is 13 residues long. The ends lost 4 bases at V and 7 bases at J; junction bases unmatched: 2. CDR1 is SQVTM, CDR2 ANQGSEA, per germline. The CDR3 DNA follows: TGCAGCGTTGCTAGCGGGGGGGTTAATGAGCAGTTCTTC. This gives the protein CSVASGGVNEQFF.

This rearrangement joins TRBV9 to TRBJ1-2; the match to TRBD1 covers 10 bases. The J segment lost 7 bases and the V segment lost 0 bases, leaving 6 bases of the junction unmatched. Germline CDR1 SGDLS, CDR2 YYNGEE. The CDR3 spans 15 residues. The DNA of the CDR3 is TGTGCCAGCAGCGTAGCTGGGACAGGGGCTAGTGGCTACACCTTC. Residues: CASSVAGTGASGYTF.

This rearrangement joins TRBV5-6 to TRBJ2-7; no firm D call. V was shortened by 0 bases and J by 8 bases, with 9 bases between the two germline ends. The CDR3 is 12 amino acids. Germline loops: CDR1 SGHDT, CDR2 YYEEEE. The CDR3 sequence: CASSLAPDKQYF. In nucleotides, the CDR3 is TGTGCCAGCAGCTTGGCCCCAGACAAGCAGTACTTC.

The chain combines TRBV5-1 with TRBJ1-2; TRBD1 aligns across 8 bases. The CDR3 spans 15 residues. From germline, CDR1 is SGHRS and CDR2 YFSETQ. The J segment lost 3 bases and the V segment lost 4 bases, leaving 8 bases of the junction unmatched. CDR3 DNA: TGCGCCAGCAGCCCTACCGCGACAGGGGACTATGGCTACACCTTC. This codes for CASSPTATGDYGYTF.

The rearrangement joins TRBV5-8 to TRBJ2-7, with D perhaps TRBD1 (5 bases). Trimming took 0 bases from V and 3 from J, leaving 10 bases between them. Germline CDR1 reads SGHTS; CDR2 reads YDEGEE. This CDR3 contains 14 residues. CDR3: CASSLGQIIYEQYF. The CDR3 DNA reads as TGTGCCAGCAGCTTGGGACAGATCATCTACGAGCAGTACTTC.

Only one count was recorded for this clone. The rearrangement joins TRBV5-1 to TRBJ2-1; 7 bases fit TRBD2. Germline CDR1 SGHRS, CDR2 YFSETQ. V gave up 1 base and J gave up 5 bases; unmatched junction bases: 9. The CDR3 spans 16 residues. CDR3 in amino acids: CASSLLAGVNNNEQFF. CDR3 coding DNA: TGCGCCAGCAGCTTGCTTGCGGGGGTAAATAACAATGAGCAGTTCTTC.

The chain uses TRBV6-1 and TRBJ2-7; the match to TRBD1 covers 7 bases. J was trimmed by 2 bases and V by 3 bases; bases with no gene match: 4. The CDR3 spans 14 residues. Germline lookup yields CDR1 MNHNS and CDR2 SASEGT. CDR3 in amino acids: CASSEGQLPYEQYF. The CDR3 DNA sequence: TGTGCCAGCAGTGAGGGACAGCTACCCTACGAGCAGTACTTC.

The V and J genes are TRBV5-4 and TRBJ2-1; 9 bases fit TRBD2. Germline V gene lookup returns CDR1 SGHNT and CDR2 YYREEE (reference sequence). Germline trimming cut 2 bases from V and 8 bases from J; bases unmatched to any gene: 20. The CDR3 totals 19 residues. This CDR3 is CASSLGSGSGSLSGDEQFF. The CDR3, as DNA: TGTGCCAGCAGCTTAGGTAGCGGGAGTGGTTCCCTTAGTGGTGATGAGCAGTTCTTC. Looking up the rest from reference TRBV5-4 and TRBJ2-1 gives the full variable domain: ETGVTQSPTHLIKTRGQQVTLRCSSQSGHNTVSWYQQALGQGPQFIFQYYREEENGRGNFPPRFSGLQFPNYSSELNVNALELDDSALYLCASSLGSGSGSLSGDEQFFGPGTRLTVL.

This rearrangement joins TRBV5-6 to TRBJ2-3, with TRBD1 identical over 12 bases. Germline V gives CDR1 SGHDT, CDR2 YYEEEE. The CDR3 has 15 amino acids. With V trimmed by 7 bases and J by 3 bases, 6 bases remained unmatched. The CDR3 sequence is CASGGQGALTDTQYF. CDR3 coding DNA: TGTGCCAGCGGGGGACAGGGGGCGCTTACAGATACGCAGTATTTT.

This clone was counted once. This chain links TRBV25-1 with TRBJ1-3, with 7 bases fitting TRBD1. Germline CDR1 is MGHDK and CDR2 is SYGVNS. Unmatched junction bases numbered 5, after V lost 3 bases and J lost 6 bases. CDR3 length: 14 amino acids. This CDR3 is CASSDPGTVNTIYF. Written as DNA, the CDR3 is TGTGCCAGCAGTGACCCCGGGACAGTAAACACCATATATTTT.

The chain employs TRBV5-1 and TRBJ2-3; 13 bases match TRBD2. Trimming cost V 4 bases and J 4 bases; bases outside gene matches: 3. The CDR3 runs to 15 residues. Germline CDR1 SGHRS, CDR2 YFSETQ. CDR3 nucleotides: TGCGCCAGCAGCCCACTAGCGGGGGGGGCAGATACGCAGTATTTT. This codes for CASSPLAGGADTQYF.

The chain couples TRBV6-6 to TRBJ2-1; 7 nucleotides match TRBD1. The CDR3 totals 15 residues. Germline V lookup: CDR1 MNHNY, CDR2 SVGAGI (reference sequence). The V and J ends lost 2 bases and 4 bases, in that order; junction bases with no gene match: 5. Written as DNA, the CDR3 is TGTGCCAGCAGTTACGGGGACAGTAGATACAATGAGCAGTTCTTC. Residues: CASSYGDSRYNEQFF.

This clone came up once. The chain is built from TRBV6-6 and TRBJ1-1; no clear D. The V end lost 2 bases, the J end lost 8 bases, and 15 bases lay between the germline ends. Germline CDR1 and CDR2: MNHNY and SVGAGI (reference sequence). The CDR3 loop spans 14 amino acids. The CDR3 sequence: CASSYIGEIEEAFF. The CDR3 DNA reads as TGTGCCAGCAGTTACATTGGTGAAATTGAGGAAGCTTTCTTT.